The 22 T cell receptor beta chains reported below all come from one sample, sequenced in a study of vaccination effects on CD4 cells after COVID-19. These TCRs' antigens remain unknown. Viral peptide pools were used in the ViraFEST assay to expand antigen-specific CD4+ T cells, and sequencing came afterward. Culturing for approximately 10 days preceded CD4+ T cell isolation. All participants had two doses of either the BNT162b2 or mRNA-1273 vaccine. Measured with immunoSEQ multiplex PCR; TCRdb has only the in-frame clones, and not every one. The sample contains about 29,000 clones, around 74% of which appear only once. The sample in question was CD4+ T cells from PBMCs cultured with HCoV-OC43 spike peptides, obtained after COVID-19 vaccination. The subset is: HCoV-OC43 spike overlapping peptide pool stimulation. These receptors were obtained from a human donor who received a COVID-19 vaccine.

This chain links TRBV3-1 (or the pseudogene TRBV3-2) with TRBJ1-2, with 8 bases matching TRBD1. This CDR3 spans 16 amino acids. The germline CDR1 and CDR2 sequences are LGHDT and YNNKEL (reference sequence). J gave up 6 bases and V 2 bases, and 11 bases lay outside the gene matches. This CDR3 reads CASSQYRTGRAHGYTF. As DNA, the CDR3 is TGTGCCAGCAGCCAATATCGGACAGGGAGAGCCCATGGCTACACCTTC.

The chain carries TRBV11-2 and TRBJ1-2; no clear D gene. V was cut by 6 bases and J by 4 bases, with 12 bases left in between. Germline loops: CDR1 SGHAT, CDR2 FQNNGV. The CDR3 sequence is 13 residues long. The DNA for the CDR3 is TGTGCCAGCAGAAACTCGGGGATCTATGGCTACACCTTC. Residues: CASRNSGIYGYTF.

The chain recombines TRBV6-2 or TRBV6-3 with TRBJ2-7; 11 bases line up with TRBD2. The CDR3 covers 16 residues. From germline, CDR1 is MNHEY and CDR2 SVGEGT. Trimming took 6 bases from V and 1 from J; bases not matched to a gene: 8. CDR3 amino acids: CASSLTLAGGSYEQYF. The CDR3 bases are TGTGCCAGCAGCCTCACTCTAGCGGGAGGTTCCTACGAGCAGTACTTC.

The genes are TRBV2 and TRBJ2-1; 7 bases line up with TRBD2. The ends lost 6 bases at V and 9 bases at J; junction bases unmatched: 8. This CDR3 comprises 13 residues. Germline-derived CDR1 and CDR2 are SNHLY and FYNNEI. Here the CDR3 DNA reads TGTGCCAGCAGGGGGGGAGGGCCTTCTGAGCAGTTCTTC. It is translated as CASRGGGPSEQFF.

This chain links TRBV4-2 with TRBJ2-3; D uncertain. CDR1 is LGHNA and CDR2 is YNFKEQ in the germline V gene. This CDR3 has 16 residues. V was clipped by 1 base and J by 4 bases, with 15 bases between them. CDR3 in DNA: TGTGCCAGCAGCCAAGGAATCTACCGAGAGGCAGATACGCAGTATTTT. This translates into CASSQGIYREADTQYF.

V is TRBV4-2 and J is TRBJ2-5; either TRBD1 or TRBD2 may fit D (6 bases each). This CDR3 spans 15 amino acids. The germline V and J ends were trimmed by 1 base and 5 bases, with 14 bases remaining between them. Germline V gives CDR1 LGHNA, CDR2 YNFKEQ. The DNA of the CDR3 is TGTGCCAGCAGCCAAGTTGGGGGGCGCAGGGAGACCCAGTACTTC. Its protein product is CASSQVGGRRETQYF.

This clone has just one count. This chain connects TRBV7-9 to TRBJ1-3; no clear D. CDR3 length equals 12 residues. Per the germline V gene, CDR1 is SEHNR and CDR2 is FQNEAQ (reference sequence). Trimming removed 5 bases from V and 0 bases from J, with 2 bases in between. In nucleotides, the CDR3 is TGTGCCAGCAGCACCTCTGGAAACACCATATATTTT. Amino acid sequence: CASSTSGNTIYF.

The chain recombines TRBV21-1 with TRBJ2-7; TRBD2 is the table's D call, not checked against the DNA. TRBV21-1 is described as a pseudogene. This CDR3 region has 16 residues. CDR3 amino acids: CASPVTGRTPLYEQYF. In nucleotides, the CDR3 is TGTGCCAGCCCTGTCACGGGAAGGACGCCTCTATACGAGCAGTACTTC.

The J gene is TRBJ1-5, the V gene TRBV30; D is perhaps TRBD1 (5 bases). This CDR3 has 19 amino acids. With 2 bases removed from V and 0 bases from J, the gap between germline ends came to 23 bases. The germline V gene has CDR1 GTSNPN and CDR2 SVGIG (reference sequence). CDR3: CAWSPYRDGVINSNQPQHF. The CDR3 DNA sequence: TGTGCCTGGAGTCCATACCGGGACGGCGTAATTAATAGCAATCAGCCCCAGCATTTT.

The V and J genes are TRBV7-9 and TRBJ1-1; D is perhaps TRBD1 (6 bases). Germline V gene sequence: CDR1 SEHNR, CDR2 FQNEAQ (reference sequence). The CDR3 consists of 14 residues. Between the trimmed V and J ends, which lost 3 bases and 5 bases, there was a span of 13 bases. The CDR3 protein is CASSLGGARTEAFF. CDR3 DNA sequence: TGTGCCAGCAGCTTGGGGGGGGCGCGGACTGAAGCTTTCTTT. The full variable domain, rest sourced from reference TRBV7-9 and TRBJ1-1, is DTGVSQNPRHKITKRGQNVTFRCDPISEHNRLYWYRQTLGQGPEFLTYFQNEAQLEKSRLLSDRFSAERPKGSFSTLEIQRTEQGDSAMYLCASSLGGARTEAFFGQGTRLTVV.

The chain carries TRBV10-3 and TRBJ2-7, with D tentatively TRBD1 (5 bases). Per the germline V gene, CDR1 is ENHRY and CDR2 is SYGVKD. Trimming removed 4 bases at V and 0 bases at J, with 10 bases between. The CDR3 has 14 residues. The CDR3 is CAISVDKHSYEQYF. CDR3 in DNA: TGTGCCATCAGTGTGGACAAGCACTCCTACGAGCAGTACTTC.

The chain recombines TRBV18 with TRBJ1-5, with D unresolved. Trimming pared 3 bases from V and 4 bases from J, leaving 13 bases between. This CDR3 comprises 15 residues. CDR1 and CDR2 from the germline V gene are KGHSH and LQKENI. CDR3: CASSPEDVRNQPQHF. In DNA form, the CDR3 reads TGTGCCAGCTCACCGGAGGACGTTAGGAATCAGCCCCAGCATTTT.

The chain employs TRBV25-1 and TRBJ1-1, with 9 bases lining up with TRBD1. V trimming: 7 bases; J trimming: 1 base; junction bases outside the gene matches: 1. CDR1 and CDR2 (germline): MGHDK, SYGVNS. The CDR3 runs 13 residues. CDR3 protein: CASTQGANTEAFF. CDR3 sequence (DNA): TGTGCCAGCACACAGGGGGCGAACACTGAAGCTTTCTTT.

This chain joins TRBV7-9 and TRBJ2-4; D possibly corresponds to TRBD2 (6 bases). Trimming took 2 bases from V and 6 from J, leaving 8 bases between them. The CDR3 consists of 13 residues. Germline V gives CDR1 SEHNR, CDR2 FQNEAQ (reference sequence). The CDR3, as DNA: TGTGCCAGCAGCTTACTGGGGGGAAACATTCAGTACTTC. It specifies CASSLLGGNIQYF.

The rearrangement uses TRBV10-1 and TRBJ2-7; no definite D call. Trimming took off 4 bases at V and 4 bases at J, with 5 bases between the two ends. The CDR3 has 11 residues. Germline V gives CDR1 WNHNN, CDR2 SYGVQD (reference sequence). CDR3: CASSGNYEQYF. CDR3 nucleotide sequence: TGCGCCAGCAGTGGGAATTACGAGCAGTACTTC.

This clone has a single count. CDR3: CATSGRGSLNQPQHF. The CDR3 DNA is TGTGCCACCAGTGGACGAGGGTCTCTCAATCAGCCCCAGCATTTT. The gene calls are TRBV24-1 and TRBJ1-5, with D hard to call. V was clipped by 5 bases and J by 3 bases, with 13 bases between them. Germline assignment: CDR1 KGHDR and CDR2 SFDVKD. CDR3 length equals 15 residues.

The chain joins TRBV7-8 to TRBJ2-1; 8 bases map to TRBD2. The CDR3 spans 18 residues. The V and J ends lost 1 base and 5 bases, in that order; junction bases with no gene match: 13. The germline V gene encodes CDR1 SGHVS and CDR2 FQNEAQ. This CDR3 reads CASSLVGLDLAGNNEQFF. CDR3 nucleotide sequence: TGTGCCAGCAGCTTAGTGGGACTAGATCTCGCCGGTAACAATGAGCAGTTCTTC.

V and J are TRBV5-4 and TRBJ1-2, with a weak D call TRBD1 (5 bases). Trimming pared 7 bases from V and 6 bases from J, leaving 16 bases between. This CDR3 region has 13 residues. The germline V gene encodes CDR1 SGHNT and CDR2 YYREEE (reference sequence). This chain's CDR3 is CASHGTPKDGYTF. CDR3 nucleotide sequence: TGTGCCAGCCACGGGACCCCTAAAGATGGCTACACCTTC.

The CDR3 here is CASSPVVLSRTDTQYF. CDR3 sequence (DNA): TGCGCCAGCAGCCCCGTAGTACTCTCGCGCACAGATACGCAGTATTTT. V gene TRBV5-1 combines with J gene TRBJ2-3; D gene ambiguous. The germline CDR1 and CDR2 sequences are SGHRS and YFSETQ. V lost 4 bases to trimming and J lost 1 base, with 16 bases between them. The CDR3 sequence is 16 residues long.

The genes are TRBV9 and TRBJ2-7; D is unclear. The germline gives CDR1 SGDLS, CDR2 YYNGEE. Trimming removed 4 bases from V and 3 bases from J, with 8 bases in between. The CDR3 has 12 amino acids. The CDR3 loop is CASSPNNYEQYF. The CDR3 nucleotides read TGTGCCAGCAGCCCCAACAACTACGAGCAGTACTTC.

This clone occurred a few times. V gene TRBV12-5 combines with J gene TRBJ2-7; D gene unclear. The V gene's germline CDR1 is LGHNT and CDR2 FRNRAP. This CDR3 spans 13 amino acids. The V end was cut by 1 base, the J end by 4 bases, with 8 bases between. The CDR3 protein is CASGLETVYEQYF. As DNA, the CDR3 is TGTGCTAGTGGTTTGGAGACGGTTTACGAGCAGTACTTC.

V usage is TRBV10-1 and J usage is TRBJ2-5, with 7 positions matching TRBD1. The CDR3 has 13 residues. Germline V lookup: CDR1 WNHNN, CDR2 SYGVQD (reference sequence). Trimming at V came to 5 bases and at J to 5 bases, leaving 5 bases not matched to a gene. The CDR3 reads CASSFKGAETQYF. The CDR3 bases are TGCGCCAGCAGTTTCAAGGGGGCTGAGACCCAGTACTTC.